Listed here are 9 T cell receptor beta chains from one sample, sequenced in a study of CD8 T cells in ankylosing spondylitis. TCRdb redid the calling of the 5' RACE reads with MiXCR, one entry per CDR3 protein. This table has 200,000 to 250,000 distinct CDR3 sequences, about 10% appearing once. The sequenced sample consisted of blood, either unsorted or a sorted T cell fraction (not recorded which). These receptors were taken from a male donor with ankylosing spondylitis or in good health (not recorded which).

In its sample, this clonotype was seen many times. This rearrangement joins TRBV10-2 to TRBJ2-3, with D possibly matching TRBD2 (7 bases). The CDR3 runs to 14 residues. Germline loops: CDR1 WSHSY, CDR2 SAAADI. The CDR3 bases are TGCGCTCACGGAGGGGGGGGCCTTCGAGATACGCAGTATTTT. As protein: CAHGGGGLRDTQYF.

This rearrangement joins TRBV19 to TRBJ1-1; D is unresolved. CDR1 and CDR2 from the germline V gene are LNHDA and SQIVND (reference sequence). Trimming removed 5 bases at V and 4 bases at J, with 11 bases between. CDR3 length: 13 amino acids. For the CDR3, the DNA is TGTGCCAGTAGTGGCGTGACCGGCACTGAAGCTTTCTTT. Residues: CASSGVTGTEAFF.

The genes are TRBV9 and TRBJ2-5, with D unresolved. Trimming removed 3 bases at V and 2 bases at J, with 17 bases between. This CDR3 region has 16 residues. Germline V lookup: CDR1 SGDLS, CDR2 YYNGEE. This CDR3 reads CASSAGAADGQETQYF. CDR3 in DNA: TGTGCCAGCAGCGCAGGCGCCGCGGACGGACAAGAGACCCAGTACTTC.

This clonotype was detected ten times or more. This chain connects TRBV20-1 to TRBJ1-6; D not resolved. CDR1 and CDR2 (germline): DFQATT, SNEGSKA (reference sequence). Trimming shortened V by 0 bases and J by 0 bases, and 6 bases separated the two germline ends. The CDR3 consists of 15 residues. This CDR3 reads CSAREPSSYNSPLHF. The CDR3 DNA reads TGCAGTGCTAGAGAGCCGAGCTCCTATAATTCACCCCTCCACTTT.

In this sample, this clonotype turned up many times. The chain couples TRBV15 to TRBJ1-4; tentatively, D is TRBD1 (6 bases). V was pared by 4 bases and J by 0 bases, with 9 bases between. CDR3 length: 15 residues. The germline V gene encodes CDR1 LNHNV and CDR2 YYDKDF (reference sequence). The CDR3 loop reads CATSTDRTTNEKLFF. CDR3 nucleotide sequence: TGTGCCACCAGCACTGACAGGACAACTAATGAAAAACTGTTTTTT.

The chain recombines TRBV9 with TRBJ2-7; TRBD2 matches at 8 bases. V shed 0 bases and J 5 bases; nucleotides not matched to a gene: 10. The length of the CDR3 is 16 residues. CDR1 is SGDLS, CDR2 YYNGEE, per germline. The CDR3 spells CASSVGGSGVPHEQYF. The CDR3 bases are TGTGCCAGCAGCGTAGGGGGTAGCGGGGTGCCCCACGAGCAGTACTTC.

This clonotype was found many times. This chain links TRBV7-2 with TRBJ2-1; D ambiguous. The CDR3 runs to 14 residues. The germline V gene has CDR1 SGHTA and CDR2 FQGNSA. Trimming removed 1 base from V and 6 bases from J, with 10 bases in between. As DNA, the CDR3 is TGTGCCAGCAGCTTAGATTTTGGAGTCAATGAGCAGTTCTTC. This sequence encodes CASSLDFGVNEQFF.

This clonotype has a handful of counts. The CDR3: CASSSRDRVNTEAFF. CDR3 nucleotide sequence: TGTGCCAGCAGCTCCCGGGACAGGGTGAACACTGAAGCTTTCTTT. The V gene is TRBV3-1, the J gene TRBJ1-1, with TRBD1 matching over 9 bases. This CDR3 has 15 residues. The ends lost 5 bases at V and 0 bases at J; junction bases unmatched: 4. The germline V gene encodes CDR1 LGHDT and CDR2 YNNKEL (reference sequence).

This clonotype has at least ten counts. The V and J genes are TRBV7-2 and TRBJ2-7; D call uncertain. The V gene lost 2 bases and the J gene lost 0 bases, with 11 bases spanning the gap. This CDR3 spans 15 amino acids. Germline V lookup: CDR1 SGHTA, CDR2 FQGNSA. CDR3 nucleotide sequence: TGTGCCAGCAGCTTAATCACAGTTGCCTCCTACGAGCAGTACTTC. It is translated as CASSLITVASYEQYF.